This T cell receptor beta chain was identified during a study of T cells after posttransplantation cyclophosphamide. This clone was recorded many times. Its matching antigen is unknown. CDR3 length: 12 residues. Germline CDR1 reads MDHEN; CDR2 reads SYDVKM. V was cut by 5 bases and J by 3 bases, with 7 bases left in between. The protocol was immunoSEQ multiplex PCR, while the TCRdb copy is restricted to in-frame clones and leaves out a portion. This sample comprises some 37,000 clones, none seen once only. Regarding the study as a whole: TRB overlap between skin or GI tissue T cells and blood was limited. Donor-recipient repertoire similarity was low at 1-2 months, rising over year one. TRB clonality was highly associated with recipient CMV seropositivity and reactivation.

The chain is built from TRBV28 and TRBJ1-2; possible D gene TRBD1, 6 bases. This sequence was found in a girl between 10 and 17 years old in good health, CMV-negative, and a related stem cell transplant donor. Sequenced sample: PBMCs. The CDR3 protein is CASSPGDYGYTF. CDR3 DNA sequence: TGTGCCAGCAGTCCAGGGGACTATGGCTACACCTTC.